This entry lists 32 T cell receptor beta chains sequenced from one sample in a study of regulatory T cells in long-lasting Graves disease. For TCR beta, libraries came from iRepertoire HTBI primers and Arm-PCR of CDR3 regions. TCRdb re-analysed the multiplex PCR reads in MiXCR, keeping a single row per CDR3 protein. Among 350,000 to 550,000 distinct CDR3 sequences, 14% were seen once, and the ten largest hold over 15%. As to time point: newly diagnosed GD, antithyroid drugs for less than 3 months. After RNA was extracted from PBMCs, the TCR library was made from it. These sequences were also reported in another study, on T cells in Graves' hyperthyroidism and ophthalmopathy.

Sequences were derived from peripheral blood mononuclear cells (PBMCs), sampled at new diagnosis, from a patient treated with antithyroid drugs. All receptors derive from a woman in her fifties or sixties with Graves disease.

The V gene is TRBV10-2, the J gene TRBJ2-7; TRBD1 aligns across 9 bases. The CDR3 is made up of 14 amino acids. The V gene end was trimmed by 4 bases and the J gene end by 7 bases; junction bases not matched to a gene: 8. CDR1 and CDR2 (germline): WSHSY, SAAADI. CDR3 coding DNA: TGCGCCAGCAGTGCGGGACAGGGCGAGCAGGAGCAGTACTTC. It codes for CASSAGQGEQEQYF.

At least ten counts were recorded for this clonotype. The chain recombines TRBV2 with TRBJ2-7; 12 bases map to TRBD2. Trimming took 6 bases from V and 5 from J; bases not matched to a gene: 8. The CDR3 sequence is 15 residues long. The germline CDR1 and CDR2 sequences are SNHLY and FYNNEI. CDR3: CASRLGTSGSHEQYF. CDR3 nucleotide sequence: TGTGCCAGCAGGTTGGGGACTAGCGGGTCCCACGAGCAGTACTTC.

This clonotype was seen many times. The rearrangement links TRBV7-2 to TRBJ1-1; 8 bases line up with TRBD1. Germline lookup yields CDR1 SGHTA and CDR2 FQGNSA. The CDR3 runs to 20 residues. V lost 5 bases to trimming and J lost 1 base; unmatched junction nucleotides: 21. The CDR3 DNA reads as TGTGCCAGCAGCCTAATAAACCGCAGGGGGCTAGGTAAAAGGAACACTGAAGCTTTCTTT. This codes for CASSLINRRGLGKRNTEAFF.

In this sample, this clonotype turned up many times. The chain recombines TRBV2 with TRBJ2-1, with 7 nucleotides matching TRBD2. Germline CDR1 SNHLY, CDR2 FYNNEI. The CDR3 contains 14 residues. J gave up 4 bases and V 4 bases, and 4 bases lay outside the gene matches. DNA for the CDR3: TGTGCCAGCAGTGGGGAGGGCCCATACAATGAGCAGTTCTTC. Protein sequence: CASSGEGPYNEQFF.

The chain joins TRBV10-1 to TRBJ2-1, with TRBD1 matching 11 bases. The CDR3 is 17 amino acids. Germline V gene sequence: CDR1 WNHNN, CDR2 SYGVQD (reference sequence). The V and J ends lost 2 bases and 6 bases, in that order; junction bases with no gene match: 9. Here the CDR3 DNA reads TGCGCCAGCAGTGAGACCACCGGGACAGGGGGGGTCAATGAGCAGTTCTTC. Translation gives CASSETTGTGGVNEQFF.

This chain joins TRBV7-9 and TRBJ2-2; 9 bases map to TRBD1. Trimming removed 5 bases from V and 6 bases from J; junction bases left unmatched: 4. The V gene's germline CDR1 is SEHNR and CDR2 FQNEAQ (reference sequence). The CDR3 is 14 residues long. The CDR3 nucleotides read TGTGCCAGCAGCATGGGACAGGGACCCGGGGAGCTGTTTTTT. Translation gives CASSMGQGPGELFF.

This clonotype was observed at least ten times. The chain links TRBV28 to TRBJ2-1; TRBD2 aligns across 12 bases. Germline-derived CDR1 and CDR2 are MDHEN and SYDVKM. The CDR3 contains 17 residues. J was trimmed by 7 bases and V by 5 bases; bases with no gene match: 12. The CDR3 loop reads CASSPRTSGKRGNEQFF. The CDR3 DNA reads as TGTGCCAGCAGTCCACGGACTAGCGGGAAGCGTGGGAATGAGCAGTTCTTC.

The genes are TRBV30 and TRBJ2-7; D ambiguous. The CDR3 is made up of 13 amino acids. Between the trimmed V and J ends, which lost 4 bases and 1 base, there was a span of 11 bases. CDR1 is GTSNPN, CDR2 SVGIG, per germline (reference sequence). DNA of the CDR3: TGTGCCTGGAAACCCCGGCAGTCCTACGAGCAGTACTTC. Amino acids: CAWKPRQSYEQYF.

This clonotype was detected only a few times. V and J are TRBV7-3 and TRBJ1-2; D gene uncertain. V was cut by 5 bases and J by 8 bases, with 15 bases left in between. Germline-derived CDR1 and CDR2 are SGHTA and FQGTGA. This CDR3 has 13 residues. The CDR3 loop is CASSARRPKGYTF. CDR3 DNA sequence: TGTGCCAGCAGCGCTCGCAGGCCGAAAGGCTACACCTTC. Combining the CDR3 with reference TRBV7-3 and TRBJ1-2 gives the whole variable domain GAGVSQTPSNKVTEKGKYVELRCDPISGHTALYWYRQSLGQGPEFLIYFQGTGAADDSGLPNDRFFAVRPEGSVSTLKIQRTERGDSAVYLCASSARRPKGYTFGSGTRLTVV.

This clonotype has ten or more counts. The rearrangement links TRBV3-1 to TRBJ1-2; TRBD1 matches at 7 bases. The V and J ends lost 4 bases and 2 bases, in that order; junction bases with no gene match: 4. CDR3 length: 14 amino acids. Per the germline V gene, CDR1 is LGHDT and CDR2 is YNNKEL (reference sequence). The CDR3 loop is CASSPRDRNYGYTF. The CDR3 nucleotides read TGTGCCAGCAGCCCCCGGGACAGAAACTATGGCTACACCTTC.

The CDR3 DNA follows: TGTGCCAGCAGCCCCCAGACAGGGAGCTCCTACGAGCAGTACTTC. It codes for CASSPQTGSSYEQYF. V is TRBV7-9 and J is TRBJ2-7, with TRBD1 matching over 7 bases. Germline CDR1 is SEHNR and CDR2 is FQNEAQ (reference sequence). The trim removed 5 bases at V and 0 bases at J, leaving 7 bases unmatched. The CDR3 length is 15 residues.

The chain links TRBV6-1 to TRBJ2-7; tentatively, D is TRBD2 (5 bases). Trimming took off 2 bases at V and 2 bases at J, with 13 bases between the two ends. This CDR3 spans 15 amino acids. The germline gives CDR1 MNHNS, CDR2 SASEGT. As DNA, the CDR3 is TGTGCCAGCAGTGAATCCACAGAGACTACCTACGAGCAGTACTTC. It codes for CASSESTETTYEQYF.

This sequence joins TRBV2 and TRBJ2-7, with 8 bases matching TRBD2. The CDR3 contains 14 residues. V shed 2 bases and J 6 bases; nucleotides not matched to a gene: 6. The germline V gene encodes CDR1 SNHLY and CDR2 FYNNEI. The DNA of the CDR3 is TGTGCCAGCAGTGAAATTCTAGCGGGCCCCGAGCAGTACTTC. Its translation: CASSEILAGPEQYF.

This clonotype was detected many times. The junction and the germline gene differ at one end; a read error may be behind it. This sequence joins TRBV10-1 and TRBJ2-1, with 7 bases aligning to TRBD1. Germline assignment: CDR1 WNHNN and CDR2 SYGVQD (reference sequence). The CDR3 totals 15 residues. CDR3 in amino acids: CASSESTGAYNEQFF. The DNA for the CDR3 is TGTGCCAGCAGTGAGAGCACAGGGGCCTACAATGAGCAGTTCTTC.

This clonotype was seen a handful of times. J is TRBJ2-1 and V is TRBV27; 9 bases line up with TRBD2. The V segment lost 3 bases and the J segment 5 bases; nucleotides outside the gene matches: 5. CDR1 and CDR2 from the germline V gene are MNHEY and SMNVEV (reference sequence). The CDR3 runs 15 residues. The CDR3 DNA reads as TGTGCCAGCAGTTTTCTGGCGGGAGGGAACAATGAGCAGTTCTTC. Its protein product is CASSFLAGGNNEQFF.

The V gene is TRBV6-2 or TRBV6-3, the J gene TRBJ2-1, with D uncertain. The V gene lost 2 bases and the J gene lost 0 bases, with 17 bases spanning the gap. Per the germline V gene, CDR1 is MNHEY and CDR2 is SVGEGT. This CDR3 spans 18 amino acids. Written as DNA, the CDR3 is TGTGCCAGCAGTTACCTCATGGTGGAGACCAGCTCCTACAATGAGCAGTTCTTC. It encodes CASSYLMVETSSYNEQFF.

This clonotype was counted between two and nine times. At one of its ends the junction is not consistent with the germline gene, which may arise from a read error. This chain uses TRBV5-5 with TRBJ1-5; D ambiguous. The V gene's germline CDR1 is SGHKS and CDR2 YYEKEE (reference sequence). The CDR3 extends over 16 amino acids. CDR3 region: CASNLEGVNSNQPQHF. CDR3 coding DNA: TGTGCCAGCAACTTGGAGGGCGTAAATAGCAATCAGCCCCAGCATTTT. The full variable domain, with the rest looked up from reference TRBV5-5 and TRBJ1-5, is DAGVTQSPTHLIKTRGQQVTLRCSPISGHKSVSWYQQVLGQGPQFIFQYYEKEERGRGNFPDRFSARQFPNYSSELNVNALLLGDSALYLCASNLEGVNSNQPQHFGDGTRLSIL.

Written as DNA, the CDR3 is TGTGCCAGCAGTTTGGGGACAGGGGGGGAGTACGAGCAGTACTTC. This encodes CASSLGTGGEYEQYF. This chain links TRBV12-3 or TRBV12-4 with TRBJ2-7; 11 nucleotides agree with TRBD1. The V segment lost 3 bases and the J segment 4 bases; nucleotides outside the gene matches: 5. This CDR3 is built from 15 residues.

The V call is TRBV6-1, the J call TRBJ1-3; D is possibly TRBD1 (5 bases). Trimming shortened V by 6 bases and J by 0 bases, and 18 bases separated the two germline ends. Germline CDR1 MNHNS, CDR2 SASEGT. The CDR3 has 17 residues. Here the CDR3 reads CASRRGLYPSSGNTIYF. CDR3 coding DNA: TGTGCCAGCAGGAGGGGACTTTATCCCTCCTCTGGAAACACCATATATTTT.

V gene TRBV28 combines with J gene TRBJ2-7; TRBD2 aligns across 11 bases. With V trimmed by 2 bases and J by 2 bases, 5 bases remained unmatched. The germline V gene has CDR1 MDHEN and CDR2 SYDVKM. There are 16 residues in the CDR3. This CDR3 reads CASSLVRLAGTYEQYF. CDR3 coding DNA: TGTGCCAGCAGTTTAGTGAGACTAGCGGGGACCTACGAGCAGTACTTC.

This clonotype has ten or more counts. The J gene is TRBJ2-3, the V gene TRBV28, with 10 bases fitting TRBD2. There are 15 residues in the CDR3. The germline gives CDR1 MDHEN, CDR2 SYDVKM. V was clipped by 6 bases and J by 2 bases; unmatched bases: 5. Here the CDR3 DNA reads TGTGCCAGCAGCCTCGGGACTAGCGACACAGATACGCAGTATTTT. It yields the protein CASSLGTSDTDTQYF.

This clonotype was picked up one time. The CDR3 protein is CASIWDRDSNVLTF. As DNA, the CDR3 is TGTGCCAGCATTTGGGACCGGGATAGCAACGTCCTGACTTTC. V is TRBV2 and J is TRBJ2-6; tentatively, D is TRBD1 or TRBD2 (5 bases each). CDR1 and CDR2 from the germline V gene are SNHLY and FYNNEI. This CDR3 region has 14 residues. V was pared by 7 bases and J by 9 bases, with 16 bases between. Full variable domain (remainder filled in from reference TRBV2 and TRBJ2-6): EPEVTQTPSHQVTQMGQEVILRCVPISNHLYFYWYRQILGQKVEFLVSFYNNEISEKSEIFDDQFSVERPDGSNFTLKIRSTKLEDSAMYFCASIWDRDSNVLTFGAGSRLTVL.

This clonotype was counted many times. The rearrangement uses TRBV6-1 and TRBJ1-1; TRBD1 is a possible D gene (5 bases). Germline assignment: CDR1 MNHNS and CDR2 SASEGT. Trimming removed 7 bases from V and 4 bases from J, with 19 bases in between. This CDR3 region has 15 residues. The CDR3 sequence: CASTLWGEWSTEAFF. The CDR3 DNA reads TGTGCCAGCACCCTCTGGGGGGAATGGAGCACTGAAGCTTTCTTT.

Ten or more counts support this clonotype. This chain links TRBV2 with TRBJ2-1, with TRBD2 matching 7 bases. Germline V lookup: CDR1 SNHLY, CDR2 FYNNEI. The CDR3 runs 18 residues. The V and J ends lost 8 bases and 5 bases, in that order; junction bases with no gene match: 21. CDR3: CASLRSWVVSGRNNEQFF. CDR3 DNA sequence: TGTGCCAGCCTGCGTTCCTGGGTAGTTAGCGGGCGTAACAATGAGCAGTTCTTC.

Note on this clonotype: A clone one base away is much larger, so this may be a read error. The chain has TRBV3-1 and TRBJ1-5, with no clear D. The CDR3 spans 15 residues. Per the germline V gene, CDR1 is LGHDT and CDR2 is YNNKEL (reference sequence). The CDR3 protein is CASSQDGVSDQPQHF. DNA for the CDR3: TGTGCCAGCAGCCAAGATGGGGTTAGCGATCAGCCCCAGCATTTT.

Turning to this clonotype: A much larger clonotype is one base distant, so this may be a read error. The chain recombines TRBV7-6 with TRBJ2-5; TRBD2 matches at 8 bases. Germline CDR1 SGHVS, CDR2 FNYEAQ. The CDR3 spans 15 residues. V shed 5 bases, J shed 3 bases, and the junction held 8 bases outside the gene matches. The CDR3 DNA sequence: TGTGCCAGCAGCCCTGAATTACTAGCGGAAGAGACCCAGTACTTC. Its translation is CASSPELLAEETQYF.

This clonotype appeared once. Just one base apart from a much larger clone, this may be a read error. It is unclear where the CDR3 begins or ends on the DNA, so no DNA is shown, and the CDR3 is as TCRdb lists it. The chain employs TRBV6-5 and TRBJ2-1; TRBD1 was called by the table and not checked on the DNA. The CDR3 is 16 residues long, counting both termini. Per the germline V gene, CDR1 is MNHEY and CDR2 is SVGAGI. The CDR3 loop reads CASSYVGQGAKNEQLF.

This clonotype was counted many times. Mismatch with germline at one junction end may stem from a read error. V usage is TRBV7-9 and J usage is TRBJ2-5, with TRBD1 as a possible D gene (6 bases). The germline gives CDR1 SEHNR, CDR2 FQNEAQ (reference sequence). There are 14 residues in the CDR3. DNA for the CDR3: TGCGCCAGCAGCTCCGGACAGTACCAAGAGACCCAGTACTTC. It is translated as CASSSGQYQETQYF. The full variable domain, with the rest looked up from reference TRBV7-9 and TRBJ2-5, is DTGVSQNPRHKITKRGQNVTFRCDPISEHNRLYWYRQTLGQGPEFLTYFQNEAQLEKSRLLSDRFSAERPKGSFSTLEIQRTEQGDSAMYLCASSSGQYQETQYFGPGTRLLVL.

This clonotype was seen many times. This chain uses TRBV27 with TRBJ2-7; D is uncertain. Germline lookup yields CDR1 MNHEY and CDR2 SMNVEV (reference sequence). This CDR3 is 15 amino acids long. Trimming removed 0 bases at V and 2 bases at J, with 11 bases between. The CDR3 DNA follows: TGTGCCAGCAGTTTATCCAGCCTACCGACCTACGAGCAGTACTTC. The encoded protein is CASSLSSLPTYEQYF.

In the case of this clonotype: Given a much more abundant clone one base away, this may be a read error. The chain uses TRBV2 and TRBJ1-5; D not resolved. This CDR3 region has 15 residues. Trimming shortened V by 7 bases and J by 1 base, and 14 bases separated the two germline ends. Germline lookup yields CDR1 SNHLY and CDR2 FYNNEI. CDR3 in amino acids: CASNLEGWSNQPQHF. The CDR3 region has the DNA TGTGCCAGCAATTTAGAGGGTTGGAGCAATCAGCCCCAGCATTTT.

This clonotype was counted ten times or more. The rearrangement links TRBV12-3 or TRBV12-4 to TRBJ2-1; D gene ambiguous. This CDR3 is built from 11 residues. The V gene lost 4 bases and the J gene lost 6 bases, with 4 bases spanning the gap. The CDR3 reads CASSSLNEQFF. Written as DNA, the CDR3 is TGTGCCAGCAGTTCTCTCAATGAGCAGTTCTTC.

CDR3 sequence (DNA): TGTGCCACCGGGACATCTGGGGACACTGAAGCTTTCTTT. It codes for CATGTSGDTEAFF. The rearrangement links TRBV10-3 to TRBJ1-1; TRBD1 might be the D (6 bases). The length of the CDR3 is 13 residues. Germline V gene data show CDR1 as ENHRY and CDR2 as SYGVKD. The V end lost 10 bases, the J end lost 3 bases, and 15 bases lay between the germline ends.